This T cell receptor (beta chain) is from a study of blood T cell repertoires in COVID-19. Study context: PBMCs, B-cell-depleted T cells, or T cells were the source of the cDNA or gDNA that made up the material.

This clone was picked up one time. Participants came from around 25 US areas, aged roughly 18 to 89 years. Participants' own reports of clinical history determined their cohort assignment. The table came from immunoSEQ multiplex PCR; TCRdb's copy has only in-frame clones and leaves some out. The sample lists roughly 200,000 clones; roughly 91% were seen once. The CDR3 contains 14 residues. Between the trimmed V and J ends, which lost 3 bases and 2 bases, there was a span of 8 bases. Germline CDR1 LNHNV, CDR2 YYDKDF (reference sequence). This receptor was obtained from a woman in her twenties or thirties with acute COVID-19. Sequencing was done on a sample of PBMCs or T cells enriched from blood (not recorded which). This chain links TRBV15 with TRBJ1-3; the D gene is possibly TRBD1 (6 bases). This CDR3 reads CATSRGATGNTIYF. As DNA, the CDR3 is TGTGCCACCAGCAGGGGGGCAACTGGAAACACCATATATTTT.